Below, one T cell receptor (beta chain) is given with its context. The table came from immunoSEQ multiplex PCR; TCRdb's copy has only in-frame clones and leaves some out. The sample lists 70,000 to 95,000 clones, roughly 88% seen once, with around 4.5% in the top ten. These data come from a study of T cell responses to AZD1222 COVID-19 vaccine. Germline loops: CDR1 MDHEN, CDR2 SYDVKM. CDR3 length: 17 residues. The junction had 19 bases not matched to a gene; V was cut back by 5 bases and J by 7 bases. The chain employs TRBV28 and TRBJ1-2; 7 nucleotides match TRBD1. The source material was peripheral blood, sampled on day 0 of MenACWY control vaccination. This TCR was sampled from an adult in good health. The CDR3 loop reads CASSRIDRVRDIPGYTF. In nucleotides, the CDR3 is TGTGCCAGCAGTCGCATAGACAGGGTACGGGACATCCCTGGCTACACCTTC.